This passage covers 28 T cell receptor beta chains from one sample sequenced in a study of blood T cell repertoires in COVID-19. Sequenced by immunoSEQ multiplex PCR; TCRdb stores in-frame clones only, minus some. The table records 250,000 to 300,000 clones, approximately 87% of them present only once. Sequenced: peripheral blood. The receptors here all came from a man aged 55 to 70 who had recovered from COVID-19.

This chain connects TRBV7-9 to TRBJ1-2, with 8 bases lining up with TRBD1. Losses at the gene ends were 5 bases for V and 4 bases for J; bases not matched to a gene: 6. The CDR3 runs to 14 residues. Per the germline V gene, CDR1 is SEHNR and CDR2 is FQNEAQ (reference sequence). In DNA, the CDR3 is TGTGCCAGCAGCCAGACAGGGGCGACCTATGGCTACACCTTC. Translated: CASSQTGATYGYTF. Filled out from reference TRBV7-9 and TRBJ1-2, the complete variable domain reads DTGVSQNPRHKITKRGQNVTFRCDPISEHNRLYWYRQTLGQGPEFLTYFQNEAQLEKSRLLSDRFSAERPKGSFSTLEIQRTEQGDSAMYLCASSQTGATYGYTFGSGTRLTVV.

This chain uses TRBV7-8 with TRBJ2-7; TRBD1 is a possible D gene (6 bases). Per the germline V gene, CDR1 is SGHVS and CDR2 is FQNEAQ. V was cut by 8 bases and J by 0 bases, with 14 bases left in between. The CDR3 totals 14 residues. For the CDR3, the DNA is TGTGCCAGCGGGCGGACAGAGCTCTCCTACGAGCAGTACTTC. As protein: CASGRTELSYEQYF. Full variable domain (rest looked up from reference TRBV7-8 and TRBJ2-7): GAGVSQSPRYKVAKRGQDVALRCDPISGHVSLFWYQQALGQGPEFLTYFQNEAQLDKSGLPSDRFFAERPEGSVSTLKIQRTQQEDSAVYLCASGRTELSYEQYFGPGTRLTVT.

This chain connects TRBV30 to TRBJ1-3, with TRBD1 identical over 9 bases. Germline assignment: CDR1 GTSNPN and CDR2 SVGIG (reference sequence). This CDR3 region has 15 residues. Trimming at V came to 2 bases and at J to 0 bases, leaving 2 bases not matched to a gene. The CDR3: CAWSRTGDSGNTIYF. The CDR3 DNA follows: TGTGCCTGGAGTAGGACAGGGGACTCTGGAAACACCATATATTTT.

J is TRBJ2-3 and V is TRBV4-1; 8 nucleotides match TRBD2. Germline trimming cut 9 bases from V and 6 bases from J; bases unmatched to any gene: 17. In germline, CDR1 is MGHRA, CDR2 YSYEKL. The CDR3 covers 16 residues. The CDR3 protein is CASTLRAAGDTDTQYF. Written as DNA, the CDR3 is TGCGCCAGTACACTACGCGCAGCGGGGGATACGGATACGCAGTATTTT.

V and J are TRBV9 and TRBJ2-5; 11 bases fit TRBD1. This CDR3 spans 15 amino acids. V was pared by 4 bases and J by 6 bases, with 8 bases of the junction left unmatched. The V gene's germline CDR1 is SGDLS and CDR2 YYNGEE. The CDR3 DNA is TGTGCCAGCAGCCCTGAGGACAGGGGGCTGAAGACCCAGTACTTC. It encodes CASSPEDRGLKTQYF.

The sample holds many counts of this clone. V gene TRBV11-2 combines with J gene TRBJ1-2, with a possible D match to TRBD1 (6 bases). The CDR3 has 14 residues. The germline CDR1 and CDR2 sequences are SGHAT and FQNNGV. V lost 1 base, J lost 4 bases, and 10 bases lay in between. CDR3 bases: TGTGCCAGCAGCTTAGCAGGGGAGCGCTATGGCTACACCTTC. Amino acids: CASSLAGERYGYTF.

The V and J genes are TRBV6-9 and TRBJ1-1, with TRBD1 matching 7 bases. There are 12 residues in the CDR3. Per the germline V gene, CDR1 is MNHGY and CDR2 is SVAAGI. The V segment lost 9 bases and the J segment 2 bases; nucleotides outside the gene matches: 3. In DNA, the CDR3 is TGTGCCAGAGGGACAGAAAACACTGAAGCTTTCTTT. Protein sequence: CARGTENTEAFF.

The J gene is TRBJ1-2, the V gene TRBV6-5, with 8 bases matching TRBD1. The germline V gene encodes CDR1 MNHEY and CDR2 SVGAGI. The trim removed 4 bases at V and 4 bases at J, leaving 5 bases unmatched. The CDR3 length is 14 residues. CDR3 DNA sequence: TGTGCCAGCAGTTCGACAGGGGTCGTCTATGGCTACACCTTC. Translating gives CASSSTGVVYGYTF.

The chain combines TRBV25-1 with TRBJ1-2, with 7 bases identical to TRBD1. CDR1 and CDR2 (germline): MGHDK, SYGVNS. V dropped 3 bases and J dropped 5; count of bases not matched to a gene: 9. This CDR3 has 15 amino acids. The CDR3 protein is CASSELTPTGYGYTF. CDR3 coding DNA: TGTGCCAGCAGTGAGCTCACCCCGACAGGGTATGGCTACACCTTC.

This chain connects TRBV7-2 to TRBJ2-7; 7 bases fit TRBD2. The CDR3 is 15 amino acids. Losses at the gene ends were 3 bases for V and 2 bases for J; bases not matched to a gene: 7. Germline V lookup: CDR1 SGHTA, CDR2 FQGNSA. The CDR3 nucleotides are TGTGCCAGCAGCTTCAGGCCTAGCGGTCCCTACGAGCAGTACTTC. Translated: CASSFRPSGPYEQYF.

V is TRBV5-6 and J is TRBJ2-7; tentatively, D is TRBD2 (7 bases). The CDR3 spans 16 residues. Per germline, CDR1 SGHDT and CDR2 YYEEEE. The V end was cut by 2 bases, the J end by 0 bases, with 15 bases between. This CDR3 is CASSLGLADSSYEQYF. CDR3 sequence (DNA): TGTGCCAGCAGCTTAGGGCTAGCGGACAGCTCCTACGAGCAGTACTTC.

The rearrangement uses TRBV10-3 and TRBJ1-1, with D perhaps matching TRBD1 (6 bases). V lost 2 bases and J 8 bases, leaving 15 bases between the germline ends. CDR1 is ENHRY, CDR2 SYGVKD, per germline. This CDR3 contains 14 residues. As DNA, the CDR3 is TGTGCCATCAGTGAGCCGAGGGGGGGAGGCGAAGCTTTCTTT. It yields the protein CAISEPRGGGEAFF.

This rearrangement joins TRBV18 to TRBJ2-6, with 8 bases identical to TRBD1. The CDR3 extends over 17 amino acids. CDR1 and CDR2 (germline): KGHSH, LQKENI. V shed 1 base, J shed 2 bases, and the junction held 4 bases outside the gene matches. The CDR3 DNA reads TGTGCCAGCTCACCACTCGTCAGGGGGCCTGGGGCCAACGTCCTGACTTTC. Protein product: CASSPLVRGPGANVLTF.

This chain joins TRBV10-1 and TRBJ2-1; 13 nucleotides agree with TRBD2. The CDR3 runs 16 residues. Germline V lookup: CDR1 WNHNN, CDR2 SYGVQD (reference sequence). V shed 3 bases and J 7 bases; nucleotides not matched to a gene: 6. DNA for the CDR3: TGCGCCAGCAGTGACCTGACTAGCGGGAGGCGGAATGAGCAGTTCTTC. Translated: CASSDLTSGRRNEQFF.

The table lists this clone with a count of one. V usage is TRBV5-6 and J usage is TRBJ1-2, with 7 bases identical to TRBD1. Looked up from germline, CDR1 is SGHDT and CDR2 is YYEEEE. With 1 base clipped from V and 6 bases from J, the junction kept 3 bases outside the gene matches. This CDR3 is built from 13 residues. The CDR3 coding sequence is TGTGCCAGCAGCTTGTCCACAGGGGATGGCTACACCTTC. As protein: CASSLSTGDGYTF.

The rearrangement links TRBV27 to TRBJ1-2; 11 bases are shared with TRBD1. Germline CDR1 and CDR2: MNHEY and SMNVEV (reference sequence). Trimming took 1 base from V and 5 from J; bases not matched to a gene: 9. The CDR3 length is 17 residues. CDR3 region: CASSLYRTGGELYGYTF. The CDR3, as DNA: TGTGCCAGCAGTTTATATCGGACAGGGGGCGAACTATATGGCTACACCTTC.

The J gene is TRBJ1-4, the V gene TRBV28, with 7 bases matching TRBD1. The length of the CDR3 is 15 residues. Germline V lookup: CDR1 MDHEN, CDR2 SYDVKM. With 7 bases clipped from V and 7 bases from J, the junction kept 12 bases outside the gene matches. The CDR3 is CASTPQMSGGEKLFF. CDR3 sequence (DNA): TGTGCCAGCACCCCCCAAATGTCAGGGGGTGAAAAACTGTTTTTT. Variable domain in full (rest from reference TRBV28 and TRBJ1-4): DVKVTQSSRYLVKRTGEKVFLECVQDMDHENMFWYRQDPGLGLRLIYFSYDVKMKEKGDIPEGYSVSREKKERFSLILESASTNQTSMYLCASTPQMSGGEKLFFGSGTQLSVL.

This chain uses TRBV7-9 with TRBJ2-7, with 7 bases aligning to TRBD1. The CDR3 runs 17 residues. Trimming took 2 bases from V and 0 from J; bases not matched to a gene: 10. The V gene's germline CDR1 is SEHNR and CDR2 FQNEAQ (reference sequence). This chain's CDR3 is CASSLPRRTGNSYEQYF. The CDR3 DNA follows: TGTGCCAGCAGCTTACCACGAAGGACAGGTAACTCCTACGAGCAGTACTTC.

This clone was detected only a few times. The rearrangement links TRBV2 to TRBJ1-1; unclear D gene. The V end lost 0 bases, the J end lost 11 bases, and 7 bases lay between the germline ends. This CDR3 has 11 residues. Germline CDR1 is SNHLY and CDR2 is FYNNEI. The CDR3 region is CASSEALEAFF. The CDR3 nucleotides read TGTGCCAGCAGTGAAGCGTTGGAGGCTTTCTTT.

This sequence joins TRBV19 and TRBJ1-1, with D perhaps TRBD1 (5 bases). From germline, CDR1 is LNHDA and CDR2 SQIVND (reference sequence). The CDR3 runs to 14 residues. V was trimmed by 7 bases and J by 0 bases, leaving 12 bases between them. The CDR3 sequence is CASTQGAVNTEAFF. The CDR3 coding sequence is TGTGCCAGTACCCAAGGGGCTGTGAACACTGAAGCTTTCTTT.

This chain uses TRBV11-3 with TRBJ2-1, with TRBD2 matching 10 bases. CDR1 is SGHNT and CDR2 is YENEEA in the germline V gene. The CDR3 sequence is 14 residues long. The trim removed 5 bases at V and 2 bases at J, leaving 0 bases unmatched. CDR3 region: CASSTSGAYNEQFF. CDR3 coding DNA: TGTGCCAGCAGCACTAGCGGGGCCTACAATGAGCAGTTCTTC.

The chain links TRBV28 to TRBJ1-5, with TRBD1 as a possible D gene (6 bases). CDR3 size: 14 residues. The germline V gene has CDR1 MDHEN and CDR2 SYDVKM. Trimming removed 6 bases from V and 5 bases from J, with 14 bases in between. The CDR3 spells CASRPDRRYQPQHF. CDR3 nucleotides: TGTGCCAGCAGGCCAGACAGGCGGTATCAGCCCCAGCATTTT.

This clone was picked up a small number of times. This chain connects TRBV2 to TRBJ1-1, with 7 positions matching TRBD1. CDR3 size: 13 residues. V gave up 6 bases and J gave up 4 bases; unmatched junction bases: 5. In germline, CDR1 is SNHLY, CDR2 FYNNEI. The CDR3, as DNA: TGTGCCAGCAGAGCCGCAGGGGGCACTGAAGCTTTCTTT. It is translated as CASRAAGGTEAFF.

This chain links TRBV2 with TRBJ1-2, with 8 bases that match TRBD1. The CDR3 has 15 residues. The germline CDR1 and CDR2 sequences are SNHLY and FYNNEI. The V gene end was trimmed by 5 bases and the J gene end by 2 bases; junction bases not matched to a gene: 7. CDR3 loop: CASSLERDRNYGYTF. CDR3 DNA sequence: TGTGCCAGCAGTCTAGAAAGGGACAGGAACTATGGCTACACCTTC. Together with reference TRBV2 and TRBJ1-2, the CDR3 gives the full variable domain: EPEVTQTPSHQVTQMGQEVILRCVPISNHLYFYWYRQILGQKVEFLVSFYNNEISEKSEIFDDQFSVERPDGSNFTLKIRSTKLEDSAMYFCASSLERDRNYGYTFGSGTRLTVV.

V gene TRBV5-4 combines with J gene TRBJ1-2, with D hard to call. Per germline, CDR1 SGHNT and CDR2 YYREEE (reference sequence). The CDR3 is made up of 15 amino acids. Trimming shortened V by 4 bases and J by 3 bases, and 16 bases separated the two germline ends. The CDR3 protein is CASSPDRLTHYGYTF. The CDR3 coding sequence is TGTGCCAGCAGCCCAGACCGACTAACACACTATGGCTACACCTTC. The full variable domain, in which reference TRBV5-4 and TRBJ1-2 provide the parts outside the CDR3, is ETGVTQSPTHLIKTRGQQVTLRCSSQSGHNTVSWYQQALGQGPQFIFQYYREEENGRGNFPPRFSGLQFPNYSSELNVNALELDDSALYLCASSPDRLTHYGYTFGSGTRLTVV.

J is TRBJ1-4 and V is TRBV2; 12 bases line up with TRBD1. The CDR3 contains 14 residues. Losses at the gene ends were 8 bases for V and 8 bases for J; bases not matched to a gene: 6. Germline CDR1 is SNHLY and CDR2 is FYNNEI. The CDR3 is CASSVGTGGEKLFF. The CDR3 coding sequence is TGTGCCAGCTCGGTCGGGACAGGGGGCGAAAAACTGTTTTTT.

The chain joins TRBV12-3 or TRBV12-4 to TRBJ2-7; 7 positions agree with TRBD1. The CDR3 sequence is 13 residues long. J was trimmed by 0 bases and V by 5 bases; bases with no gene match: 1. The CDR3 region is CASSRDSSYEQYF. CDR3 coding DNA: TGTGCCAGCAGTCGGGACAGCTCCTACGAGCAGTACTTC.

The table lists this clone with a count of one. The chain uses TRBV7-2 and TRBJ1-4; the D is unclear. CDR3 length: 13 amino acids. Trimming removed 4 bases at V and 8 bases at J, with 11 bases between. Germline CDR1 reads SGHTA; CDR2 reads FQGNSA. The DNA of the CDR3 is TGTGCCAGCAGCTCTTCAATCGGGGAAAAACTGTTTTTT. Protein sequence: CASSSSIGEKLFF.